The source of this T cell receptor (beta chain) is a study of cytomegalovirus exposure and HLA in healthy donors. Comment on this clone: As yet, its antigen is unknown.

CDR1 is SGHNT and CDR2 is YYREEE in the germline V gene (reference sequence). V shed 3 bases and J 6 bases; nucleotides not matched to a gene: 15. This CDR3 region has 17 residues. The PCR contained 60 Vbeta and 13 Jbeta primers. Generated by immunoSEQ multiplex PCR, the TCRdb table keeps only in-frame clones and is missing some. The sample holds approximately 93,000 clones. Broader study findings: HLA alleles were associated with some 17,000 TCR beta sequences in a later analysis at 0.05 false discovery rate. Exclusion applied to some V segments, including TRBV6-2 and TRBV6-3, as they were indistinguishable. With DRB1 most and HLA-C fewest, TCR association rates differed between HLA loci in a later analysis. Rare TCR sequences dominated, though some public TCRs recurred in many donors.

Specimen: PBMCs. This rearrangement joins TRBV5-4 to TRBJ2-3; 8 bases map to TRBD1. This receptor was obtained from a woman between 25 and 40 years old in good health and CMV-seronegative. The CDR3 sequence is CASSSKGQGARVDTQYF. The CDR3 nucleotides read TGTGCCAGCAGCTCTAAAGGCCAGGGGGCTAGGGTGGATACGCAGTATTTT.